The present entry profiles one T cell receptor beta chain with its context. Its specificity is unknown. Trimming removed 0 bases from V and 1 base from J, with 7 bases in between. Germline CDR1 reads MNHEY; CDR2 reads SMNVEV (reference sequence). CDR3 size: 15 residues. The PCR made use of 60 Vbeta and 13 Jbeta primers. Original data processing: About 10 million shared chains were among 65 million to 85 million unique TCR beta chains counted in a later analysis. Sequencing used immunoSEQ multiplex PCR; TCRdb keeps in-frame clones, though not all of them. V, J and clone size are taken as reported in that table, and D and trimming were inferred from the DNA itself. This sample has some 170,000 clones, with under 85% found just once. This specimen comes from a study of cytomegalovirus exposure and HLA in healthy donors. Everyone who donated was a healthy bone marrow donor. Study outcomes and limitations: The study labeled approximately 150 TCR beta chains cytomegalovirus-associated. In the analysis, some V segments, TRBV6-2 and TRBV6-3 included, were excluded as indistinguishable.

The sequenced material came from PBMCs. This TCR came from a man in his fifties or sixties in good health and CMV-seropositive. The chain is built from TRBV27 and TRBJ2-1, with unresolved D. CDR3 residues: CASSLSAGSYNEQFF. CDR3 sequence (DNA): TGTGCCAGCAGTTTATCGGCCGGGTCCTACAATGAGCAGTTCTTC.